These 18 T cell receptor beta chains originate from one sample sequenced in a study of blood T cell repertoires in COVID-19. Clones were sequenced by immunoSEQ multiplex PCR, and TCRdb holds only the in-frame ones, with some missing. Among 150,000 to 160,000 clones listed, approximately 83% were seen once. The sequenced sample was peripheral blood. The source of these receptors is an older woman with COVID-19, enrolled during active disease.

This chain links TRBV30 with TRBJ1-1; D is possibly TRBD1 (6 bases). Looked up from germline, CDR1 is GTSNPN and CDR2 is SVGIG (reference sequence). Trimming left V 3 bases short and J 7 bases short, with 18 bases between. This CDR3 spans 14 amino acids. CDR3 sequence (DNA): TGTGCCTGGAGGGAGACAGGACTCCCTGGTGAAGCTTTCTTT. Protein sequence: CAWRETGLPGEAFF.

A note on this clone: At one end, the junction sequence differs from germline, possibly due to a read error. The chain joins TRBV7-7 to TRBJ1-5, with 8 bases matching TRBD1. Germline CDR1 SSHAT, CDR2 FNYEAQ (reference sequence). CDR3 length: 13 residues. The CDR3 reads CASSAGQGQPQHF. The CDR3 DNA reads TGTGCTAGCAGTGCTGGACAGGGCCAGCCCCAGCATTTT.

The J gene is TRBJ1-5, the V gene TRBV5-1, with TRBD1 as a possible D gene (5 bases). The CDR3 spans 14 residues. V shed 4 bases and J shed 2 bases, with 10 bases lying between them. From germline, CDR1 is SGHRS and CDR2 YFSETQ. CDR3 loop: CASSPAGRNQPQHF. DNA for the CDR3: TGCGCCAGCAGCCCGGCGGGGCGCAATCAGCCCCAGCATTTT.

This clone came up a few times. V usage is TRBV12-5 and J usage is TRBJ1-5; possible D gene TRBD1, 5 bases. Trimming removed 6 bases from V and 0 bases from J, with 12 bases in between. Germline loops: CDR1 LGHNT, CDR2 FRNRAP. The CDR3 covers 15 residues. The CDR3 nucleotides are TGTGCTAGTGGCCCGGGACTTAATAGCAATCAGCCCCAGCATTTT. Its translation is CASGPGLNSNQPQHF.

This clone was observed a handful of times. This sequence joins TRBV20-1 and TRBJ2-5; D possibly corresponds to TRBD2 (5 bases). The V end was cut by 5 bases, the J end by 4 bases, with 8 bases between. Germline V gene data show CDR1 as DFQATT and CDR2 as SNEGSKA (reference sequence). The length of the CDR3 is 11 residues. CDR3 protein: CSALAGETQYF. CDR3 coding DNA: TGCAGTGCTCTAGCAGGAGAGACCCAGTACTTC.

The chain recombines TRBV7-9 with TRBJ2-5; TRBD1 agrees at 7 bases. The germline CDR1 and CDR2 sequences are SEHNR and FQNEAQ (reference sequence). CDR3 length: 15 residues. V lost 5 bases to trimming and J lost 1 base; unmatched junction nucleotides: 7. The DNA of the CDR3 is TGTGCCAGCAGCGGCCGGACAGGACTCCAAGAGACCCAGTACTTC. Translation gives CASSGRTGLQETQYF.

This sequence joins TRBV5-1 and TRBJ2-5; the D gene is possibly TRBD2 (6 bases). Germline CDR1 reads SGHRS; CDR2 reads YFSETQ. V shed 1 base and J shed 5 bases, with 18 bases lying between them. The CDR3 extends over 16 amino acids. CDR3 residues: CASSLKPGVYRETQYF. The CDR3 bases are TGCGCCAGCAGCTTGAAGCCGGGGGTATACCGGGAGACCCAGTACTTC. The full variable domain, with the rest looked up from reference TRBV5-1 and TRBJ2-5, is KAGVTQTPRYLIKTRGQQVTLSCSPISGHRSVSWYQQTPGQGLQFLFEYFSETQRNKGNFPGRFSGRQFSNSRSEMNVSTLELGDSALYLCASSLKPGVYRETQYFGPGTRLLVL.

In DNA form, the CDR3 reads TGTGCCAGCAGTGAGACCCCCTCAGGGAGGGTTGGGGAAAAACTGTTTTTT. As protein: CASSETPSGRVGEKLFF. The V gene is TRBV25-1, the J gene TRBJ1-4, with a tentative D call TRBD1 (5 bases). Germline V lookup: CDR1 MGHDK, CDR2 SYGVNS. The CDR3 consists of 17 residues. V lost 3 bases, J lost 8 bases, and 22 bases lay in between.

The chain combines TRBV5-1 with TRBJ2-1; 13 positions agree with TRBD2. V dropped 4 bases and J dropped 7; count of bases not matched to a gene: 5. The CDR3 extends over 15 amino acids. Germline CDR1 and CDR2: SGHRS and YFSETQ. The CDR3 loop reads CASSRTSGSGNEQFF. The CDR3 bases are TGCGCCAGCAGCAGGACTAGCGGGAGTGGGAATGAGCAGTTCTTC. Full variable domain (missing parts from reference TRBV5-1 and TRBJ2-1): KAGVTQTPRYLIKTRGQQVTLSCSPISGHRSVSWYQQTPGQGLQFLFEYFSETQRNKGNFPGRFSGRQFSNSRSEMNVSTLELGDSALYLCASSRTSGSGNEQFFGPGTRLTVL.

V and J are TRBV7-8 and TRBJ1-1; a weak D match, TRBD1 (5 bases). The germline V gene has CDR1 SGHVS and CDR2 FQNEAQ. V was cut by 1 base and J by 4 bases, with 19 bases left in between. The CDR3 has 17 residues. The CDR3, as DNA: TGTGCCAGCAGCTTAGTAAACTCCGGATGGGGGGGCACTGAAGCTTTCTTT. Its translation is CASSLVNSGWGGTEAFF.

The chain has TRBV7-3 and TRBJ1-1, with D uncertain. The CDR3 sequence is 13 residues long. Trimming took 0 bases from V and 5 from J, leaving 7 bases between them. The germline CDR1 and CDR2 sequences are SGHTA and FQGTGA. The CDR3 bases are TGTGCCAGCAGCTTAACCCCCATTACTGAAGCTTTCTTT. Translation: CASSLTPITEAFF.

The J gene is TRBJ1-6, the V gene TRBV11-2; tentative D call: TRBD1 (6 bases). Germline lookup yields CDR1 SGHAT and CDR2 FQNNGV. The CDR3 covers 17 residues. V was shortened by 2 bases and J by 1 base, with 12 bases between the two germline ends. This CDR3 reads CASSLLGGRSYNSPLHF. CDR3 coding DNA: TGTGCCAGCAGCTTATTGGGGGGGCGATCCTATAATTCACCCCTCCACTTT.

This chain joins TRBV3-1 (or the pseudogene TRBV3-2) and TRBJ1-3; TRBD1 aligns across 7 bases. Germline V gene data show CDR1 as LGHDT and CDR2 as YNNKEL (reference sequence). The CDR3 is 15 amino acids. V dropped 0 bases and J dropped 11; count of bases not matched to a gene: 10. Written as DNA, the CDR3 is TGTGCCAGCAGCCAAGATGGAAATCCGGGACAGCCCATATATTTT. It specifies CASSQDGNPGQPIYF.

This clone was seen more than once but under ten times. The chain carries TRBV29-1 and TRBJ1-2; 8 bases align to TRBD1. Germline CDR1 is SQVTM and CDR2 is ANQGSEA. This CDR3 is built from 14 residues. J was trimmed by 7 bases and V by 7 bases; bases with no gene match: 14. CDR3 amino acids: CSAVPPDRGSGYTF. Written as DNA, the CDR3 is TGCAGCGCGGTCCCACCAGACAGGGGTAGTGGCTACACCTTC.

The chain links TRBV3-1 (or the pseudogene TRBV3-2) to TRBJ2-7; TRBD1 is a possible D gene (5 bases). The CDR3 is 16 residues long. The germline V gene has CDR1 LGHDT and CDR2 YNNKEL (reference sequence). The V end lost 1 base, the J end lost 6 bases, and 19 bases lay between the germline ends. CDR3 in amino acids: CASSQGNVRSDSEQYF. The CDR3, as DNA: TGTGCCAGCAGCCAAGGAAATGTTCGCAGCGACAGCGAGCAGTACTTC.

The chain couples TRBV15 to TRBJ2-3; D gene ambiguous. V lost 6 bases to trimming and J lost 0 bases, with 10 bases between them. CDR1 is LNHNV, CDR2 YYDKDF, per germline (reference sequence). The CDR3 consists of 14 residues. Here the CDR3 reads CATRLGRSTDTQYF. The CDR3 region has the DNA TGTGCCACCAGGTTAGGCAGGAGCACAGATACGCAGTATTTT.

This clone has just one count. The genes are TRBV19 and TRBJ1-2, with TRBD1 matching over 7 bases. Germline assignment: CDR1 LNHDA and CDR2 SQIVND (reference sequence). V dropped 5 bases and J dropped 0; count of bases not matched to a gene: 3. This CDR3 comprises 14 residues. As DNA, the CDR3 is TGTGCCAGTAGTCCGACAGGGTCTAACTATGGCTACACCTTC. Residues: CASSPTGSNYGYTF.

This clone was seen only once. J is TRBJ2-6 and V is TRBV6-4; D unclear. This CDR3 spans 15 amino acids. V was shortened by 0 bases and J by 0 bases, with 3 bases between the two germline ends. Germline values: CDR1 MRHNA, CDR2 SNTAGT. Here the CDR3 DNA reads TGTGCCAGCAGTGACTCGAGCTCTGGGGCCAACGTCCTGACTTTC. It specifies CASSDSSSGANVLTF.